Listed below are T cell receptor beta chains from one sample, sequenced in a study of T cell responses to AZD1222 COVID-19 vaccine. The table came from immunoSEQ multiplex PCR; TCRdb's copy has only in-frame clones and leaves some out. The sample includes 90,000 to 120,000 clones, 87% of them seen just once. Here the sequenced sample was peripheral blood, taken 28 days after the second AZD1222 dose. These receptors were obtained from an adult who received the AZD1222 COVID-19 vaccine. The CDR3 runs from the conserved cysteine through the conserved F or W. The D gene is left open where the match is weak. Size is omitted from some rows. Given values are once, few, many or a class for expanded clones.

clone size	J gene	D gene	V gene	CDR3 protein	CDR3 DNA
-	TRBJ2-7	-	TRBV7-2	CASSLADRPSYEQYF	TGTGCCAGCAGCTTAGCGGATCGCCCCTCCTACGAGCAGTACTTC
-	TRBJ2-5	-	TRBV5-4	CASSTGGGGETQYF	TGTGCCAGCAGCACCGGCGGTGGAGGAGAGACCCAGTACTTC
-	TRBJ2-2	-	TRBV18	CASSPPAGRGTGELFF	TGTGCCAGCTCACCACCGGCAGGGAGAGGGACCGGGGAGCTGTTTTTT
few	TRBJ2-3	TRBD2	TRBV7-2	CASSFDGGRADTQYF	TGTGCCAGCAGCTTCGACGGGGGGAGGGCAGATACGCAGTATTTT
-	TRBJ2-2	TRBD2	TRBV7-8	CASSSPRLAGGRNGELFF	TGTGCCAGCAGCTCCCCTAGACTAGCGGGGGGGCGGAACGGGGAGCTGTTTTTT
few	TRBJ2-7	-	TRBV4-1	CASSPGTLANEQYF	TGCGCCAGCAGCCCCGGGACTCTCGCTAACGAGCAGTACTTC
-	TRBJ2-5	TRBD1	TRBV6-4	CASSDSLAGGRGTQYF	TGTGCCAGCAGTGACTCTTTGGCAGGGGGCAGGGGGACCCAGTACTTC
-	TRBJ2-5	TRBD2	TRBV7-9	CASSIGGARETQYF	TGTGCCAGCAGCATCGGGGGGGCCAGAGAGACCCAGTACTTC
-	TRBJ2-4	-	TRBV7-9	CASSPGTEIAKNIQYF	TGTGCCAGCAGCCCCGGGACTGAGATAGCCAAAAACATTCAGTACTTC
-	TRBJ1-2	TRBD1	TRBV30	CAWTGLTRDRDVYGYTF	TGTGCCTGGACCGGCTTGACCCGGGACAGGGATGTCTATGGCTACACCTTC
-	TRBJ1-2	-	TRBV25-1	CASSRSVGGYGYTF	TGTGCCAGCAGCCGCTCAGTAGGGGGATATGGCTACACCTTC
-	TRBJ2-2	-	TRBV7-2	CASSLGGTNTGELFF	TGTGCCAGCAGCTTAGGGGGTACGAACACCGGGGAGCTGTTTTTT
-	TRBJ2-2	TRBD1	TRBV14	CASSQMTGAYTGELFF	TGTGCCAGCAGCCAGATGACAGGGGCGTACACCGGGGAGCTGTTTTTT
-	TRBJ2-1	TRBD2	TRBV5-1	CASSLLAGDSYNEQFF	TGCGCCAGCAGCTTGCTAGCGGGGGACTCCTACAATGAGCAGTTCTTC
-	TRBJ2-5	TRBD1	TRBV7-6	CASSLGDRRETQYF	TGTGCCAGCAGCTTAGGGGACAGAAGAGAGACCCAGTACTTC
-	TRBJ2-5	-	TRBV2	CASSGQTQETQYF	TGTGCCAGCAGTGGACAGACACAAGAGACCCAGTACTTC
-	TRBJ2-1	-	TRBV14	CASSQGAGRSYNEQFF	TGTGCCAGCAGCCAAGGTGCGGGCCGCTCCTACAATGAGCAGTTCTTC
-	TRBJ1-2	TRBD1	TRBV6-6	CASSQGQGVNYGYTF	TGTGCCAGCAGCCAGGGACAGGGGGTTAACTATGGCTACACCTTC
once	TRBJ1-2	TRBD1	TRBV4-1	CASSQGSDRGHYGYTF	TGCGCCAGCAGCCAAGGGTCCGACAGGGGTCACTATGGCTACACCTTC
-	TRBJ2-2	TRBD1	TRBV5-4	CASSLAGTGATGELFF	TGTGCCAGCAGCTTGGCAGGGACAGGAGCCACCGGGGAGCTGTTTTTT
-	TRBJ1-5	-	TRBV7-8	CASSPEGSNQPQHF	TGTGCCAGCAGCCCTGAGGGTAGCAATCAGCCCCAGCATTTT
-	TRBJ1-4	-	TRBV28	CASSLIAGADEKLFF	TGTGCCAGCAGTTTAATCGCGGGCGCTGATGAAAAACTGTTTTTT
-	TRBJ1-2	-	TRBV28	CASSSGGLHYGYTF	TGTGCCAGCAGTTCCGGGGGGCTACACTATGGCTACACCTTC
few	TRBJ2-7	-	TRBV19	CASNTQGNEYEQYF	TGTGCCAGTAACACACAGGGAAACGAGTACGAGCAGTACTTC
-	TRBJ2-5	TRBD2	TRBV6-5	CASTGGGAGETQYF	TGTGCCAGCACCGGCGGGGGGGCCGGGGAGACCCAGTACTTC
-	TRBJ2-7	TRBD1	TRBV19	CASSPSTGGSYEQYF	TGTGCCAGTAGTCCATCGACAGGGGGCTCCTACGAGCAGTACTTC
once	TRBJ1-5	-	TRBV4-3	CASSQDQYRGNQPQHF	TGCGCCAGCAGCCAAGATCAATACAGGGGCAATCAGCCCCAGCATTTT
-	TRBJ1-2	-	TRBV5-1	CASSLGDGNGYTF	TGCGCCAGCAGCTTGGGGGATGGGAATGGCTACACCTTC
-	TRBJ2-3	TRBD2	TRBV28	CASSLGLAGPNPSTDTQYF	TGTGCCAGCAGTTTGGGGCTAGCGGGGCCGAACCCTAGCACAGATACGCAGTATTTT
few	TRBJ1-6	-	TRBV4-2	CASSQGTSGGRPLHF	TGTGCCAGCAGCCAAGGGACTAGCGGGGGGAGACCCCTCCACTTT
-	TRBJ1-1	-	TRBV6-2/TRBV6-3	CASTPGWNTEAFF	TGTGCCAGCACCCCAGGGTGGAACACTGAAGCTTTCTTT
once	TRBJ2-7	-	TRBV21-1	CASSTTRTGWGHEQYF	TGTGCCAGCAGTACCACTAGGACGGGATGGGGGCACGAGCAGTACTTC
once	TRBJ1-3	-	TRBV23-1	CASSQRGALSGNTIYF	TGCGCCAGCAGCCAAAGGGGGGCTTTGAGTGGAAACACCATATATTTT
-	TRBJ2-7	-	TRBV4-3	CASSQDRAGSYEQYF	TGCGCCAGCAGCCAAGATCGGGCCGGTTCCTACGAGCAGTACTTC
-	TRBJ1-2	-	TRBV29-1	CSGRELAGYGYTF	TGCAGCGGTCGAGAGCTCGCAGGTTATGGCTACACCTTC
-	TRBJ1-4	-	TRBV21-1	CASSKEGRATNEKLFF	TGTGCCAGCAGCAAAGAGGGCAGGGCAACTAATGAAAAACTGTTTTTT
-	TRBJ1-2	TRBD1	TRBV5-1	CASSPGTADKGGGYTF	TGCGCCAGCAGCCCTGGGACAGCTGATAAGGGCGGTGGCTACACCTTC
-	TRBJ1-5	-	TRBV3-1/TRBV3-2	CASSPGVGTGNQPQHF	TGTGCCAGCAGCCCGGGAGTCGGGACTGGCAATCAGCCCCAGCATTTT
-	TRBJ2-7	-	TRBV12-3/TRBV12-4	CASSTGGPLEQYF	TGTGCCAGCAGCACGGGGGGCCCGTTGGAGCAGTACTTC
-	TRBJ1-2	-	TRBV29-1	CSAQGGYGYTF	TGCAGCGCTCAAGGGGGCTATGGCTACACCTTC
-	TRBJ2-3	-	TRBV5-6	CASSSTGLDTQYF	TGTGCCAGCAGCAGTACAGGGTTGGATACGCAGTATTTT
-	TRBJ1-5	-	TRBV15	CATSRTQDRPQHF	TGTGCCACCAGCAGGACCCAGGATCGGCCCCAGCATTTT
-	TRBJ1-1	-	TRBV12-5	CASGLEGNTEAFF	TGTGCTAGTGGTTTGGAGGGGAACACTGAAGCTTTCTTT
-	TRBJ1-4	TRBD1	TRBV10-3	CAISESRTGDATNEKLFF	TGTGCCATCAGTGAGTCCCGGACAGGGGATGCAACTAATGAAAAACTGTTTTTT
-	TRBJ1-1	-	TRBV10-3	CAITSGAGTEAFF	TGTGCCATCACGTCGGGCGCCGGCACTGAAGCTTTCTTT